This record concerns one TCR beta chain sequence. This entry is derived from a study of human T cells and chemical hapten exposure. Time point indicated: patch test 2, 6 weeks after DPC sensitization. Treatment denoted: therapeutic diphenylcyclopropenone sensitization with weekly scalp DPC. TCRdb reprocessed the RACE reads with MiXCR, giving one entry per CDR3 protein. The data show a few hundred thousand distinct CDR3 sequences, 6% to 7% seen once. This CDR3 has 12 residues. V lost 8 bases, J lost 6 bases, and 4 bases stayed unmatched. The source of this sequence is a woman between 18 and 29 years old with alopecia areata. Some clones in this sample may be carry-over from other donors' samples. This specimen was whole blood, taken in connection with sensitization to the hapten diphenylcyclopropenone (DPC). The chain is built from TRBV12-3 or TRBV12-4 and TRBJ2-5; 9 bases match TRBD1. CDR3 in amino acids: CASGGTGKTQYF. In DNA, the CDR3 is TGTGCCAGCGGTGGGACAGGGAAGACCCAGTACTTC.